This TCR beta chain comes out of a study of PD-1 blockade in mismatch repair-deficient tumors. The data were produced by immunoSEQ multiplex PCR, yet TCRdb's version contains in-frame clones alone and is incomplete. The table records 7,500 to 10,000 clones, 80% to 90% of them present only once. Stated time point: approximately ten-day in vitro stimulation with candidate neoantigen peptide 7. From germline, CDR1 is WSHSY and CDR2 SAAADI. This CDR3 has 14 residues. V lost 6 bases to trimming and J lost 6 bases; unmatched junction nucleotides: 7. With regard to this clone: The antigen is unknown.

Specimen: cells cultured in vitro, collected from a patient treated with pembrolizumab. The chain employs TRBV10-2 and TRBJ1-1, with 10 bases fitting TRBD1. The receptor's source is an adult with mismatch repair-deficient cancer. In DNA form, the CDR3 reads TGCGCCAGCAGACCGGGACAGGGGTTTTCTGAAGCTTTCTTT. Its translation: CASRPGQGFSEAFF.